This TCR beta chain is from a study of identifying expanded T cells in peripheral blood. The table came from immunoSEQ multiplex PCR; TCRdb's copy has only in-frame clones and leaves some out. Counted here are about 100,000 clones, around nine tenths occurring once; the ten biggest clones make up about 5.9%. V was pared by 0 bases and J by 3 bases, with 6 bases between. Germline-derived CDR1 and CDR2 are GTSNPN and SVGIG (reference sequence). The CDR3 is 13 residues long. The sequenced sample was blood. The receptor's source is a person aged 18 to 70 in good health. This chain connects TRBV30 to TRBJ1-5, with unresolved D. CDR3 bases: TGTGCCTGGAGTGTACAGAACAATCAGCCCCAGCATTTT. Its protein product is CAWSVQNNQPQHF.